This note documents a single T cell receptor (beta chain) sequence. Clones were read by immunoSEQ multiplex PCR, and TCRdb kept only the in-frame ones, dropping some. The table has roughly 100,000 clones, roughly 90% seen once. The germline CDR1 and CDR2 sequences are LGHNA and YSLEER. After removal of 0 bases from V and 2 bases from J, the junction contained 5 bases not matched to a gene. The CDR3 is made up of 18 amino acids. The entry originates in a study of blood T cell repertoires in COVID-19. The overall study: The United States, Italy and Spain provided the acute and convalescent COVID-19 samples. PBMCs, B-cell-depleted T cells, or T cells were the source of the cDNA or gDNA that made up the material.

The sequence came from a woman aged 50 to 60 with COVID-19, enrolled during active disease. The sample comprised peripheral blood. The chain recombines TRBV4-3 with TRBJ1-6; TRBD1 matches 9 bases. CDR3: CASSQDINRGPYNSPLHF. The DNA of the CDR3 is TGCGCCAGCAGCCAAGATATTAACAGGGGGCCCTATAATTCACCCCTCCACTTT.